A single sample gave rise to the 18 T cell receptor beta chains below, sequenced in a study of shared clonotypes between healthy human individuals. Measured with immunoSEQ multiplex PCR; TCRdb has only the in-frame clones, and not every one. The sample lists over 850,000 clones, 70% to 80% seen once, with 0.5% to 0.65% in the top ten. The sample comprised memory CD4+ T cells from PBMCs. Subset here: CD45RA-negative fraction. The source is a man between 18 and 35 years old in good health. Some clones in this sample may be carry-over from other donors' samples.

Concerning this clone: This may be a read error, as it is one base from a much larger clone. The same CDR3 is also encoded by other DNA sequences in this sample. The chain uses TRBV11-3 and TRBJ1-1; no clear D gene. Looked up from germline, CDR1 is SGHNT and CDR2 is YENEEA. Trimming cost V 1 base and J 3 bases, with 6 bases left between them. CDR3 length equals 13 residues. Written as DNA, the CDR3 is TGTGCCAGCAGCTTAGCCGGGGACACTGAAGCTTTCTTT. Protein sequence: CASSLAGDTEAFF. Full variable domain (remainder filled in from reference TRBV11-3 and TRBJ1-1): EAGVVQSPRYKIIEKKQPVAFWCNPISGHNTLYWYLQNLGQGPELLIRYENEEAVDDSQLPKDRFSAERLKGVDSTLKIQPAELGDSAVYLCASSLAGDTEAFFGQGTRLTVV.

This rearrangement joins TRBV28 to TRBJ2-7, with D tentatively TRBD1 (6 bases). V was clipped by 9 bases and J by 0 bases, with 9 bases between them. The CDR3 sequence is 12 residues long. CDR1 is MDHEN and CDR2 is SYDVKM in the germline V gene. The CDR3 coding sequence is TGTGCCAGTGGGGACACCTCCTACGAGCAGTACTTC. Amino acids: CASGDTSYEQYF.

The chain links TRBV10-1 to TRBJ1-2, with a tentative D call TRBD1 (5 bases). The length of the CDR3 is 19 residues. CDR1 WNHNN and CDR2 SYGVQD come from the germline V gene (reference sequence). Trimming took off 6 bases at V and 4 bases at J, with 30 bases between the two ends. Here the CDR3 reads CASRGRLGPLPTTGYGYTF. The CDR3 DNA sequence: TGCGCCAGCAGGGGCCGATTGGGGCCACTACCCACCACAGGCTATGGCTACACCTTC.

The gene calls are TRBV28 and TRBJ2-1; 13 bases match TRBD2. V trimming: 6 bases; J trimming: 4 bases; junction bases outside the gene matches: 6. Germline assignment: CDR1 MDHEN and CDR2 SYDVKM. The length of the CDR3 is 16 residues. In DNA form, the CDR3 reads TGTGCCAGCAGCCGGACTAGCGGGAGACCATACAATGAGCAGTTCTTC. The encoded protein is CASSRTSGRPYNEQFF.

V and J are TRBV7-9 and TRBJ2-5; 8 bases are shared with TRBD1. Germline V gene sequence: CDR1 SEHNR, CDR2 FQNEAQ (reference sequence). Trimming took 1 base from V and 4 from J; bases not matched to a gene: 5. The CDR3 has 15 residues. CDR3 sequence: CASSLVSGGGETQYF. The DNA for the CDR3 is TGTGCCAGCAGCTTAGTATCAGGGGGCGGAGAGACCCAGTACTTC.

V and J are TRBV25-1 and TRBJ2-7; 9 bases are a match to TRBD1. The CDR3 spans 18 residues. CDR1 and CDR2 (germline): MGHDK, SYGVNS. Unmatched junction bases numbered 14, after V lost 1 base and J lost 4 bases. CDR3 DNA: TGTGCCAGCAGTGAATTGAGGGGGACAGGGAGGAGGGTTTACGAGCAGTACTTC. Translating it yields CASSELRGTGRRVYEQYF.

This clone was detected once. The V and J genes are TRBV2 and TRBJ2-7; 8 nucleotides agree with TRBD1. V lost 3 bases to trimming and J lost 3 bases; unmatched junction nucleotides: 7. CDR3 size: 15 residues. Germline values: CDR1 SNHLY, CDR2 FYNNEI. In DNA, the CDR3 is TGTGCCAGCAGTGAGGTCGCCGGGACAGGCTACGAGCAGTACTTC. The encoded protein is CASSEVAGTGYEQYF.

The V call is TRBV20-1, the J call TRBJ2-3; D is perhaps TRBD2 (6 bases). CDR1 is DFQATT and CDR2 is SNEGSKA in the germline V gene (reference sequence). V lost 3 bases to trimming and J lost 8 bases, with 9 bases between them. The CDR3 loop spans 11 amino acids. Here the CDR3 reads CSARGGGTQYF. The CDR3, as DNA: TGCAGTGCTAGGGGAGGCGGTACGCAGTATTTT.

The chain uses TRBV14 and TRBJ2-7; no clear D. CDR3 length: 13 amino acids. The germline V and J ends were trimmed by 1 base and 6 bases, with 10 bases remaining between them. Germline CDR1 and CDR2: SGHDN and FVKESK. The CDR3 nucleotides are TGTGCCAGCAGCCAAGTTCCCTCCAGCGAGCAGTACTTC. Protein sequence: CASSQVPSSEQYF.

The chain is built from TRBV21-1 and TRBJ2-7. TRBV21-1 is a pseudogene segment. CDR3 length equals 15 residues. The CDR3 DNA is TGTGCCAGCAGCAAAGTCCTGGCGGACGTCGACGAGCAGTACTTC. This sequence encodes CASSKVLADVDEQYF.

This chain joins TRBV20-1 and TRBJ2-1, with no clear D. The CDR3 runs to 10 residues. Germline CDR1 and CDR2: DFQATT and SNEGSKA (reference sequence). V lost 4 bases and J lost 8, with 6 bases in between. CDR3 region: CSAMGHEQFF. CDR3 nucleotide sequence: TGCAGTGCTATGGGCCATGAGCAGTTCTTC.

The chain employs TRBV4-2 and TRBJ2-7; the match to TRBD1 covers 7 bases. This CDR3 is 14 amino acids long. The junction had 9 bases not matched to a gene; V was cut back by 3 bases and J by 7 bases. Germline CDR1 is LGHNA and CDR2 is YNFKEQ. The CDR3 region is CASSQTGTDVEQYF. Written as DNA, the CDR3 is TGTGCCAGCAGCCAGACCGGGACAGACGTTGAGCAGTACTTC.

The chain uses TRBV5-1 and TRBJ2-3, with TRBD1 matching over 9 bases. With V trimmed by 4 bases and J by 1 base, 7 bases remained unmatched. Germline CDR1 is SGHRS and CDR2 is YFSETQ. There are 16 residues in the CDR3. In nucleotides, the CDR3 is TGCGCCAGCAGCAACCGGGACAGGGCTGGCACAGATACGCAGTATTTT. Amino acid sequence: CASSNRDRAGTDTQYF. Based on the CDR3 plus reference TRBV5-1 and TRBJ2-3, the full variable domain is KAGVTQTPRYLIKTRGQQVTLSCSPISGHRSVSWYQQTPGQGLQFLFEYFSETQRNKGNFPGRFSGRQFSNSRSEMNVSTLELGDSALYLCASSNRDRAGTDTQYFGPGTRLTVL.

The chain uses TRBV27 and TRBJ2-7, with a possible D match to TRBD2 (5 bases). Per the germline V gene, CDR1 is MNHEY and CDR2 is SMNVEV (reference sequence). This CDR3 is 14 amino acids long. Trimming took off 6 bases at V and 4 bases at J, with 16 bases between the two ends. The CDR3 is CASSLSGWVYEQYF. CDR3 coding DNA: TGTGCCAGCAGCCTGAGCGGATGGGTTTACGAGCAGTACTTC.

This clone occurred many times. The chain is built from TRBV2 and TRBJ2-2, with D unclear. Between the trimmed V and J ends, which lost 4 bases and 1 base, there was a span of 13 bases. Germline V gene data show CDR1 as SNHLY and CDR2 as FYNNEI. The CDR3 length is 16 residues. The CDR3: CASSGSAKLNTGELFF. CDR3 DNA: TGTGCCAGCAGTGGTTCAGCAAAGCTGAACACCGGGGAGCTGTTTTTT.

The chain employs TRBV13 and TRBJ1-2, with TRBD1 matching 10 bases. The V and J ends lost 4 bases and 8 bases, in that order; junction bases with no gene match: 13. Germline CDR1 reads PRHDT; CDR2 reads FYEKMQ (reference sequence). The CDR3 runs 16 residues. CDR3 loop: CASSSPPRQGALGYTF. As DNA, the CDR3 is TGTGCCAGCAGCTCGCCCCCGAGACAGGGGGCGTTAGGCTACACCTTC.

With regard to this clone: Germline is not matched at one junction end, which may reflect a read error. This chain connects TRBV30 to TRBJ1-3; D is unclear. Germline CDR1 reads GTSNPN; CDR2 reads SVGIG (reference sequence). The CDR3 has 13 residues. This CDR3 reads CAWSVTTGNAIYF. Here the CDR3 DNA reads TGTGCCTGGAGTGTGACAACCGGAAACGCCATATATTTT.

The chain combines TRBV20-1 with TRBJ2-1, with D unresolved. This CDR3 comprises 11 residues. Per germline, CDR1 DFQATT and CDR2 SNEGSKA (reference sequence). With 2 bases removed from V and 5 bases from J, the gap between germline ends came to 4 bases. The CDR3 protein is CSARPHNEQFF. The CDR3 DNA is TGCAGTGCTAGACCGCACAATGAGCAGTTCTTC.